This T cell receptor (beta chain) was profiled in a study of blood T cell repertoires in COVID-19. Study-level background: T cells, B-cell-depleted T cells, or PBMCs supplied cDNA or gDNA.

The CDR3 sequence is 16 residues long. The trim removed 4 bases at V and 2 bases at J, leaving 9 bases unmatched. Germline CDR1 is SGHRS and CDR2 is YFSETQ. The protocol was immunoSEQ multiplex PCR, while the TCRdb copy is restricted to in-frame clones and leaves out a portion. The table includes about 230,000 clones, under 90% detected once. Source material: PBMCs or T cells enriched from blood (not recorded which). The rearrangement links TRBV5-1 to TRBJ2-3, with 8 bases lining up with TRBD1. This TCR derives from a woman in her thirties with acute COVID-19. CDR3 nucleotide sequence: TGCGCCAGCAGCGAGGTAGGACAGGGATCCACAGATACGCAGTATTTT. This encodes CASSEVGQGSTDTQYF.